This record concerns one T cell receptor beta chain sequence. CDR1 is LNHDA, CDR2 SQIVND, per germline (reference sequence). V shed 6 bases, J shed 1 base, and the junction held 11 bases outside the gene matches. The CDR3 loop spans 17 amino acids. Sequenced by immunoSEQ multiplex PCR; TCRdb stores in-frame clones only, minus some. The table shows around 40,000 clones, with roughly 94% occurring only once. The sample originates from a study of T cell changes during pregnancy in multiple sclerosis. The specimen was CD4+ T cells from peripheral blood mononuclear cells, collected in the third trimester of pregnancy. J is TRBJ2-7 and V is TRBV19; 11 nucleotides agree with TRBD2. This TCR came from a female donor with multiple sclerosis, enrolled in a pregnancy study. In DNA, the CDR3 is TGTGCCAGTAGGCATAAGGGACTAGCGGAACCTTCCTACGAGCAGTACTTC. It specifies CASRHKGLAEPSYEQYF. Filled out from reference TRBV19 and TRBJ2-7, the complete variable domain reads DGGITQSPKYLFRKEGQNVTLSCEQNLNHDAMYWYRQDPGQGLRLIYYSQIVNDFQKGDIAEGYSVSREKKESFPLTVTSAQKNPTAFYLCASRHKGLAEPSYEQYFGPGTRLTVT.